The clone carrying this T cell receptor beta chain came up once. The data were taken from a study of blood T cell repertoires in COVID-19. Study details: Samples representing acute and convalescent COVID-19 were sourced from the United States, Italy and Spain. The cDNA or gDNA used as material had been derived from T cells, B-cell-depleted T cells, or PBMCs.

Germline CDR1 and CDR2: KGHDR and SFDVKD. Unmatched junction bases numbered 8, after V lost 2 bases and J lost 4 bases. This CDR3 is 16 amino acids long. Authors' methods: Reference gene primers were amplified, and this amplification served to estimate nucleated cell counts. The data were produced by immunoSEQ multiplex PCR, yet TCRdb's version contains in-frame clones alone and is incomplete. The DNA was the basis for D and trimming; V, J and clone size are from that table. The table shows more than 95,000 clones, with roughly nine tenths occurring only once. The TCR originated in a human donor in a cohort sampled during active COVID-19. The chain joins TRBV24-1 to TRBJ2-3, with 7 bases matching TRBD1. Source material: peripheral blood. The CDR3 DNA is TGTGCCACCAGTGATTCGCACAGGGGTGGCGCAGATACGCAGTATTTT. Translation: CATSDSHRGGADTQYF.